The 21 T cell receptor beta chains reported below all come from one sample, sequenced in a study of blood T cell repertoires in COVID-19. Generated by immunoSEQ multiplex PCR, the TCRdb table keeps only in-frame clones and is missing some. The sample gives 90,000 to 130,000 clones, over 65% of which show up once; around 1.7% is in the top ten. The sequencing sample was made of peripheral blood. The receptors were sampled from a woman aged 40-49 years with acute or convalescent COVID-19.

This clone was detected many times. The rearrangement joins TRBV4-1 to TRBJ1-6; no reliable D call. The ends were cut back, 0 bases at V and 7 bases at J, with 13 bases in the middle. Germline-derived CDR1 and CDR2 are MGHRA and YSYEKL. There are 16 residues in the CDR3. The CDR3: CASSQDTQALNSPLHF. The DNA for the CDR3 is TGCGCCAGCAGCCAAGATACTCAGGCCCTCAATTCACCCCTCCACTTT.

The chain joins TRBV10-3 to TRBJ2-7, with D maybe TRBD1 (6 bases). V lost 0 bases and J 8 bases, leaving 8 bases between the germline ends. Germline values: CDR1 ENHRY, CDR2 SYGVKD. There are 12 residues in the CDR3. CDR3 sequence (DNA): TGTGCCATCAGTGAGTCCGGGGACAAGCAGTACTTC. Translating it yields CAISESGDKQYF.

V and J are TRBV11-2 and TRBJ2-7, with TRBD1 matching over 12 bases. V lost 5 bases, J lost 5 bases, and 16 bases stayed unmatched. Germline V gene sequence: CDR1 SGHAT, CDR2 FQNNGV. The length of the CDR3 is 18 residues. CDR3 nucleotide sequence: TGTGCCAGCAGCCATAACATCCGTCGGGACAGGGGGCGACACGAGCAGTACTTC. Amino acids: CASSHNIRRDRGRHEQYF. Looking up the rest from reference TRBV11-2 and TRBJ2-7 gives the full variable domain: EAGVAQSPRYKIIEKRQSVAFWCNPISGHATLYWYQQILGQGPKLLIQFQNNGVVDDSQLPKDRFSAERLKGVDSTLKIQPAKLEDSAVYLCASSHNIRRDRGRHEQYFGPGTRLTVT.

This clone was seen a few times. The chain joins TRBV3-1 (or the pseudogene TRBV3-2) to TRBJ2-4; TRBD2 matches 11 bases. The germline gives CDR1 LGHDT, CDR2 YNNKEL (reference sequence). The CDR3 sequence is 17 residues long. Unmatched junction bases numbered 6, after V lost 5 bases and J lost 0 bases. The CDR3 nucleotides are TGTGCCAGCAGCTCAGGGCTAGCGGGGGGAGCCAAAAACATTCAGTACTTC. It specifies CASSSGLAGGAKNIQYF.

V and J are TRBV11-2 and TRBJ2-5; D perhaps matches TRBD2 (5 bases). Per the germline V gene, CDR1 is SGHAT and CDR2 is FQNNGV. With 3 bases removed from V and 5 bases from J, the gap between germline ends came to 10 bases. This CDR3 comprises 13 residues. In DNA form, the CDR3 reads TGTGCCAGCAGCTTTGGACTCGAGGAGACCCAGTACTTC. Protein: CASSFGLEETQYF.

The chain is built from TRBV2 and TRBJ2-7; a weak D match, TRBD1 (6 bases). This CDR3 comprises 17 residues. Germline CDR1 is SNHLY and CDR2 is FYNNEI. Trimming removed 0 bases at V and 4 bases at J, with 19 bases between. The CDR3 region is CASSEATTGAFAYEQYF. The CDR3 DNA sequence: TGTGCCAGCAGTGAAGCAACGACAGGAGCCTTCGCGTACGAGCAGTACTTC.

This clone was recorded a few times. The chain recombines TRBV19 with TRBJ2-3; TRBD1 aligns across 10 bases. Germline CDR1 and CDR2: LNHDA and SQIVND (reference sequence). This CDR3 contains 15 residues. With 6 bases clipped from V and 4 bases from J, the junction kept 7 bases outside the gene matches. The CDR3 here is CASRHTGTGADTQYF. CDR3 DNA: TGTGCCAGTAGGCATACCGGGACAGGGGCAGATACGCAGTATTTT. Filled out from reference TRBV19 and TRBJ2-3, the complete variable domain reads DGGITQSPKYLFRKEGQNVTLSCEQNLNHDAMYWYRQDPGQGLRLIYYSQIVNDFQKGDIAEGYSVSREKKESFPLTVTSAQKNPTAFYLCASRHTGTGADTQYFGPGTRLTVL.

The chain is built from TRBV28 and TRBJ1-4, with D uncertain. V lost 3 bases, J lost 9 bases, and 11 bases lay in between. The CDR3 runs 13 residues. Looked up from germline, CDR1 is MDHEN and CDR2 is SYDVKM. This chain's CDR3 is CASSLSVGKKLFF. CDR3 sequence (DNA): TGTGCCAGCAGTTTGTCCGTCGGGAAAAAACTGTTTTTT. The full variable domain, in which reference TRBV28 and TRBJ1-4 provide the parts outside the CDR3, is DVKVTQSSRYLVKRTGEKVFLECVQDMDHENMFWYRQDPGLGLRLIYFSYDVKMKEKGDIPEGYSVSREKKERFSLILESASTNQTSMYLCASSLSVGKKLFFGSGTQLSVL.

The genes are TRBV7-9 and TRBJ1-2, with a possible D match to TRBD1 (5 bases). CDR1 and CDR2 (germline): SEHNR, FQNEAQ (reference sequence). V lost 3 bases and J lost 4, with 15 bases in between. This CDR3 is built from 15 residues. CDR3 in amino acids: CASSFGHQVGYGYTF. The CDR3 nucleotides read TGTGCCAGCAGCTTCGGACACCAAGTTGGCTATGGCTACACCTTC.

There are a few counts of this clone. The CDR3 loop is CASRHQLGGADTQYF. CDR3 nucleotide sequence: TGTGCCAGCAGACACCAACTAGGGGGGGCAGATACGCAGTATTTT. The J gene is TRBJ2-3, the V gene TRBV7-8, with a tentative D call TRBD2 (7 bases). CDR3 length: 15 amino acids. V shed 6 bases and J shed 4 bases, with 17 bases lying between them. Germline loops: CDR1 SGHVS, CDR2 FQNEAQ.

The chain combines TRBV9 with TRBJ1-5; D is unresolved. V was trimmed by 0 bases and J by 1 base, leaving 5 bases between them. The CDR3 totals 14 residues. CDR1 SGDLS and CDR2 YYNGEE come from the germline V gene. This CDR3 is CASSVGLSNQPQHF. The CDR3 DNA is TGTGCCAGCAGCGTAGGTCTGAGCAATCAGCCCCAGCATTTT.

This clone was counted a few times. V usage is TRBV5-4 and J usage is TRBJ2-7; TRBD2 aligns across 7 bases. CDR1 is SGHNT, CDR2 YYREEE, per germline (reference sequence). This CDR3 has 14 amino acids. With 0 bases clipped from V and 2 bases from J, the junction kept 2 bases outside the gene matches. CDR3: CASSLVGTTYEQYF. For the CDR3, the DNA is TGTGCCAGCAGCTTGGTGGGGACTACCTACGAGCAGTACTTC.

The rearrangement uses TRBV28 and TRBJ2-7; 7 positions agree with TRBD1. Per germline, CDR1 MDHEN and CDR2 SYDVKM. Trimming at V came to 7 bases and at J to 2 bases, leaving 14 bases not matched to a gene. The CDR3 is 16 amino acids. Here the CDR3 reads CASKLWDRTGAYEQYF. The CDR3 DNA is TGTGCCAGCAAATTATGGGACCGGACAGGTGCCTACGAGCAGTACTTC.

The CDR3 spells CASSSRGSEQYF. The CDR3 DNA reads TGTGCCAGCAGTTCCAGGGGTAGCGAGCAGTACTTC. J is TRBJ2-7 and V is TRBV28, with D tentatively TRBD1 (6 bases). Trimming stripped 4 bases from V and 6 bases from J, with 10 bases between. This CDR3 has 12 residues. CDR1 is MDHEN, CDR2 SYDVKM, per germline.

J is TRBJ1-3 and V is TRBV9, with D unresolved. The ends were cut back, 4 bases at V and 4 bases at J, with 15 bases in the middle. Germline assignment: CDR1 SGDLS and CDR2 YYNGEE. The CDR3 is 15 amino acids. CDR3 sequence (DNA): TGTGCCAGCAGCCCGAGGGTGGTAGAAGGAAACACCATATATTTT. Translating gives CASSPRVVEGNTIYF.

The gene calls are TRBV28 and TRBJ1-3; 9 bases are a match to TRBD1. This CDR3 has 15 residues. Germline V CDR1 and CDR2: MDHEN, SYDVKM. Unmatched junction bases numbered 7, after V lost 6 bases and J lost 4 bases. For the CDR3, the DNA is TGTGCCAGCAGAACAGGGGGCTTCGCCGGAAACACCATATATTTT. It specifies CASRTGGFAGNTIYF.

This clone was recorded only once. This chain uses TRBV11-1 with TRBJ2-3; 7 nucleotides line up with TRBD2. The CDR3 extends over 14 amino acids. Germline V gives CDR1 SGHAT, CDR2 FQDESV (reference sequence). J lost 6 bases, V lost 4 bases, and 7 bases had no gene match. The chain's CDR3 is CASSWTSFADTQYF. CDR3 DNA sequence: TGTGCCAGCAGCTGGACTAGTTTTGCTGATACGCAGTATTTT.

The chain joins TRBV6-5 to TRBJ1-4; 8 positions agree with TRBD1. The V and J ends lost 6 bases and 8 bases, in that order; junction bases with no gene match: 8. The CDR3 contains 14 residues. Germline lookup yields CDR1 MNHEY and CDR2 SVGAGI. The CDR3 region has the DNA TGTGCCAGCAGCGGACAGGGCCCAAAAGAAAAACTGTTTTTT. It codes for CASSGQGPKEKLFF.

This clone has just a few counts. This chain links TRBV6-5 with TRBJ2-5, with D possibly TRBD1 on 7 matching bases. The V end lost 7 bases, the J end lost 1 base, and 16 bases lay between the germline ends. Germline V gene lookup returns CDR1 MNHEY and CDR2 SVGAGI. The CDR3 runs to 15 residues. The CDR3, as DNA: TGTGCCAGCACCCCATCAGGGGGGCGCCAAGAGACCCAGTACTTC. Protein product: CASTPSGGRQETQYF.

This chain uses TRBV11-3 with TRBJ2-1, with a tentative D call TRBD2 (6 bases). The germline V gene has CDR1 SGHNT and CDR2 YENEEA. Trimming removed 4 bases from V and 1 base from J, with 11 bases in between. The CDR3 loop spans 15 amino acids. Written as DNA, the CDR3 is TGTGCCAGCAGCTCTAGCGTCGGGTCCTACAATGAGCAGTTCTTC. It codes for CASSSSVGSYNEQFF.

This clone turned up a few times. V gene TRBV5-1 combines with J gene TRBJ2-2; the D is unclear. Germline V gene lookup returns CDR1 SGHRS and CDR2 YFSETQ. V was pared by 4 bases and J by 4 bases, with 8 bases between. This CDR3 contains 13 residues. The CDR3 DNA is TGCGCCAGCAGCCTTATGAGCACCGGGGAGCTGTTTTTT. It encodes CASSLMSTGELFF.